This T cell receptor beta chain is drawn from a study of CD4+ T cells in melanoma. Findings of the study overall: CD8+ T cell, macrophage and B cell function reportedly correlated with neoantigen-specific CD4+ T cells.

Libraries were prepared by immunoSEQ multiplex PCR; TCRdb keeps only in-frame clonotypes and omits some of them. The table lists about 9,900 clones, around 70% of them singletons. Remarks on this clone: What it binds is unknown.

Source material: tumor tissue. The sequence was collected from a human donor with melanoma.

This CDR3 is CASSVDGGGNEKLFF. The DNA for the CDR3 is TGTGCCAGCAGCGTAGATGGCGGGGGAAATGAAAAACTGTTTTTT. J is TRBJ1-4 and V is TRBV9; weak D call: TRBD1 (5 bases). CDR3 size: 15 residues. Germline CDR1 is SGDLS and CDR2 is YYNGEE. V gave up 0 bases and J gave up 5 bases, with 11 bases separating them.